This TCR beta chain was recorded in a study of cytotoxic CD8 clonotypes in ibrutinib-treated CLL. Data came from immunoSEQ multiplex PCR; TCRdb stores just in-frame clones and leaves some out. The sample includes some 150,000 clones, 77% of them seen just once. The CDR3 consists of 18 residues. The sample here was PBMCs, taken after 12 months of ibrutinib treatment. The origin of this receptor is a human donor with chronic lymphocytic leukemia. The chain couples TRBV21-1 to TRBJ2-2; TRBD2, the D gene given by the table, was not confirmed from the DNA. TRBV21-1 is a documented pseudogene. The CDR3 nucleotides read TGTGCCAGCAGCACCAGGACTAGCGGCGCCACGAACACCGGGGAGCTGTTTTTT. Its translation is CASSTRTSGATNTGELFF.